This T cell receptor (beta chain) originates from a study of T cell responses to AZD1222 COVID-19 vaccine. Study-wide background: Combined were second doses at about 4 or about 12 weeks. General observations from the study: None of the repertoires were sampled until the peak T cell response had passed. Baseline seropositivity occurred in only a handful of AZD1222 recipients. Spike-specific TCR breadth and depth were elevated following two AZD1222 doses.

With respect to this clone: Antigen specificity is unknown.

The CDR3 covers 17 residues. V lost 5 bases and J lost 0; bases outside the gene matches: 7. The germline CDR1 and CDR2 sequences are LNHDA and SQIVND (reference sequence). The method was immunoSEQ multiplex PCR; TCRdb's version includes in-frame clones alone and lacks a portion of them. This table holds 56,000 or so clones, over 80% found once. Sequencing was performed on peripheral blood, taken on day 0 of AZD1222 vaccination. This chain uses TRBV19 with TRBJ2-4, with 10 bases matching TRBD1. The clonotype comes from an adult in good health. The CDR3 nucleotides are TGTGCCAGTAGTGCTAGGGACAGGGGCCTAGCCAAAAACATTCAGTACTTC. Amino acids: CASSARDRGLAKNIQYF.